There are many counts of the clone carrying this T cell receptor beta chain. The antigen remains undetermined. The CDR3 extends 3 residues past the end of the read, so its final part is completed from the germline J gene. This entry comes from a study of T cell clonality in common variable immunodeficiency. Study-wide results and caveats: CVID subjects had higher TCRbeta clonality than healthy controls, most marked in about a third.

Patients and controls were mostly of Caucasian heritage. Each donor provided roughly 4.5 to 9 ml of heparinized whole blood. The repertoire was sequenced with immunoSEQ multiplex PCR; TCRdb's copy has only in-frame clones and lacks some. The data list approximately 75,000 clones, none observed once; around 0.82% falls to the top ten. Germline V lookup: CDR1 DFQATT, CDR2 SNEGSKA (reference sequence). Unmatched junction bases numbered 3, after V lost 0 bases and J lost 3 bases. The CDR3 is made up of 14 amino acids. This rearrangement joins TRBV20-1 to TRBJ2-7; TRBD2 matches at 9 bases. This clonotype was sampled from a person aged 18 to 70 in good health. Input material: peripheral blood mononuclear cells. CDR3 bases read: TGCAGTGCTAGAGATATGACTAGCGGCTACGAG. Translated, it gives CSARDMTSGYE. The complete CDR3 protein is CSARDMTSGYEQYF.